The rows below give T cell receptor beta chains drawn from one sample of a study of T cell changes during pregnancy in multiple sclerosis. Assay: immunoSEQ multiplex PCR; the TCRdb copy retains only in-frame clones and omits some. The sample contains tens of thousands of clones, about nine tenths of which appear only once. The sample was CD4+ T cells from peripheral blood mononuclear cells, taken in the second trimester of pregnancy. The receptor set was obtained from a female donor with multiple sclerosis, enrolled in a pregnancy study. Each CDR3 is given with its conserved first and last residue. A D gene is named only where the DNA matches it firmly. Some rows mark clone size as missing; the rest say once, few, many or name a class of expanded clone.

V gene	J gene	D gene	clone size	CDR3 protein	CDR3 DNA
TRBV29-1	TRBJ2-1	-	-	CSVKQGSAYNEQFF	TGCAGCGTTAAACAGGGTAGCGCCTACAATGAGCAGTTCTTC
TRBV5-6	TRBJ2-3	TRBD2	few	CASSLPSGRWDTQYF	TGTGCCAGCAGCCTTCCTAGCGGGAGGTGGGATACGCAGTATTTT
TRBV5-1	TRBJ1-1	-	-	CASSLTGHTEAFF	TGCGCCAGCAGCCTTACAGGGCACACTGAAGCTTTCTTT
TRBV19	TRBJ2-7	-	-	CASTPRGGTYEQYF	TGTGCCAGTACCCCTCGAGGCGGGACGTACGAGCAGTACTTC
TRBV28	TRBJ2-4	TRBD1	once	CASSFLPGQGAPVAKNIQYF	TGTGCCAGCAGTTTTCTCCCGGGACAGGGGGCCCCCGTGGCCAAAAACATTCAGTACTTC
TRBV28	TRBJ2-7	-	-	CASSFQGTPYEQYF	TGTGCCAGCAGTTTTCAGGGGACCCCCTACGAGCAGTACTTC
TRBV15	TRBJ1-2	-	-	CATSRDLVESGYTF	TGTGCCACCAGCAGAGATCTTGTGGAGTCTGGCTACACCTTC
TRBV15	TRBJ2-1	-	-	CATSRSSGLQYYNEQFF	TGTGCCACCAGCAGATCTTCTGGACTACAATACTACAATGAGCAGTTCTTC
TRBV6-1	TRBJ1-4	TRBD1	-	CASNPDRGEKLFF	TGTGCCAGCAACCCAGACAGGGGCGAAAAACTGTTTTTT
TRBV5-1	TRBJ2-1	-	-	CASSLGLAQEQFF	TGCGCCAGCAGCTTGGGCCTAGCGCAGGAGCAGTTCTTC
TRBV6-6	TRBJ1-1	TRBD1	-	CASSGTGVNEAFF	TGTGCCAGCAGTGGGACAGGGGTGAATGAAGCTTTCTTT
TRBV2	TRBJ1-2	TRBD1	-	CASQKQGAGDYGYTF	TGTGCCAGCCAAAAACAGGGGGCGGGGGACTATGGCTACACCTTC
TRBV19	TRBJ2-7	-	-	CASSLTETYEQYF	TGTGCCAGTAGTTTGACAGAAACCTACGAGCAGTACTTC
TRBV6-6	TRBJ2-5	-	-	CASSYPHRDSQETQYF	TGTGCCAGCAGTTACCCACACAGGGATTCCCAAGAGACCCAGTACTTC
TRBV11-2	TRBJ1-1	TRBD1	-	CASSWTGAGNTEAFF	TGTGCCAGCAGCTGGACAGGGGCCGGGAACACTGAAGCTTTCTTT
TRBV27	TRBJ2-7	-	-	CASSFTETAVYEQYF	TGTGCCAGCAGTTTTACGGAGACCGCGGTCTACGAGCAGTACTTC
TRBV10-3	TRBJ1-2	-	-	CAISKDGDYGYTF	TGTGCCATCAGCAAAGACGGGGACTATGGCTACACCTTC
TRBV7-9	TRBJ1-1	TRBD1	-	CASSQQNRGLVETKEAFF	TGTGCCAGCAGCCAACAAAACAGGGGGCTGGTGGAGACCAAGGAAGCTTTCTTT
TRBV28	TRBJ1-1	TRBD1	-	CASRNRGFRAFF	TGTGCCAGTAGGAACAGGGGATTCCGAGCTTTCTTT
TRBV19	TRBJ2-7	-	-	CASSRDEQGNEQYF	TGTGCCAGTAGTAGGGATGAACAGGGTAACGAGCAGTACTTC
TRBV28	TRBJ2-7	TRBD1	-	CASSQIKGQAYEQYF	TGTGCCAGCAGCCAAATTAAGGGACAGGCCTACGAGCAGTACTTC
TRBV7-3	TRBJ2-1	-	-	CASSLSSRINEQFF	TGTGCCAGCAGCTTAAGTTCCAGAATCAATGAGCAGTTCTTC
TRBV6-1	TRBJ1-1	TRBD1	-	CAGRQGALNTEAFF	TGTGCCGGCCGACAGGGGGCTCTGAACACTGAAGCTTTCTTT
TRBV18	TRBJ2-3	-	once	CASSGGDTQYF	TGTGCCAGCTCCGGAGGGGATACGCAGTATTTT
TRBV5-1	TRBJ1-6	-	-	CASSLGQSGHSPLHF	TGCGCCAGCAGCTTAGGACAGTCGGGGCATTCACCCCTCCACTTT
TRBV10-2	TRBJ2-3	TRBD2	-	CASSDLFLGGTYTDTQYF	TGCGCCAGCAGTGACCTCTTCCTGGGGGGGACCTACACAGATACGCAGTATTTT
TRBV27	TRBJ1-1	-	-	CASSFASPNTEAFF	TGTGCCAGCAGTTTTGCCAGTCCGAACACTGAAGCTTTCTTT
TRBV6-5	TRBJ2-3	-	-	CASSHTGPAPDTQYF	TGTGCCAGCAGCCACACAGGGCCTGCGCCAGATACGCAGTATTTT
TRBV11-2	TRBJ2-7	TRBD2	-	CASSWIRLAASSYEQYF	TGTGCCAGCAGCTGGATCCGACTAGCGGCGAGCTCCTACGAGCAGTACTTC
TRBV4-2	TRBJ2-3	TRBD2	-	CASSPPTSGMADTQYF	TGTGCCAGCAGTCCCCCGACTAGCGGGATGGCAGATACGCAGTATTTT
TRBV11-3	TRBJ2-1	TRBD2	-	CASSLGDETSGAYNEQFF	TGTGCCAGCAGCTTAGGCGACGAGACTAGCGGAGCATACAATGAGCAGTTCTTC
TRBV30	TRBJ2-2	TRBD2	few	CAWRLAGVGELFF	TGTGCCTGGAGGCTAGCGGGAGTTGGGGAGCTGTTTTTT
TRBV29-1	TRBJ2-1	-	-	CSVDRSGVNNEQFF	TGCAGCGTTGACCGGTCAGGGGTGAACAATGAGCAGTTCTTC
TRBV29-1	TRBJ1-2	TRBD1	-	CSVAASGGYGYTF	TGCAGCGTTGCCGCCTCAGGGGGCTATGGCTACACCTTC
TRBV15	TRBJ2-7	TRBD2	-	CATSRVVSGSNEQYF	TGTGCCACCAGCAGAGTGGTTAGCGGGAGTAACGAGCAGTACTTC
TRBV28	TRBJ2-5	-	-	CASSFRAGTQYF	TGTGCCAGCAGTTTTAGGGCGGGGACCCAGTACTTC
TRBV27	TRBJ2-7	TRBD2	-	CASSDRGQGLAGAPYEQYF	TGTGCCAGCAGTGACAGGGGACAGGGACTAGCGGGTGCCCCCTACGAGCAGTACTTC
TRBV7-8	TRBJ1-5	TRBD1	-	CASSLGTGTGNQPQHF	TGTGCCAGCAGCTTAGGGACAGGGACTGGCAATCAGCCCCAGCATTTT
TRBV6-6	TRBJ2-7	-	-	CASLGSGEQYF	TGTGCCAGCCTCGGGTCCGGTGAGCAGTACTTC
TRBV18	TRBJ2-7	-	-	CASSPRGSSYEQYF	TGTGCCAGCTCACCGCGCGGGTCCTCCTACGAGCAGTACTTC
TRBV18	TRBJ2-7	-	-	CASSPRSGGGEQYF	TGTGCCAGCTCACCACGGTCAGGGGGAGGTGAGCAGTACTTC
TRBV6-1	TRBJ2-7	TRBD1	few	CASSKGVGTGTFEQYF	TGTGCCAGCAGTAAAGGGGTGGGGACAGGGACGTTCGAGCAGTACTTC
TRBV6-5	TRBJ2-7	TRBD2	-	CASSYSLAGGTYEQYF	TGTGCCAGCAGTTACTCTTTAGCGGGAGGGACCTACGAGCAGTACTTC
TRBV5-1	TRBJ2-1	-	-	CASSLVTRGSYNEQFF	TGCGCCAGCAGCCTCGTAACCAGAGGCTCCTACAATGAGCAGTTCTTC
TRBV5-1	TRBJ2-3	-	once	CASSLSGHSTDTQYF	TGCGCCAGCAGCCTCAGCGGGCACAGCACAGATACGCAGTATTTT
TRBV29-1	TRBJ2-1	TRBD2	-	CSVEGTSGSGEQFF	TGCAGCGTTGAGGGGACTAGCGGGAGTGGTGAGCAGTTCTTC